A selection of T cell receptor beta chains follows, all from one sample in a study of T cells after yellow fever vaccination. Using its own MiXCR run on the 5' RACE reads, TCRdb lists one record per CDR3 protein. The sample has 450,000 to 600,000 distinct CDR3 sequences, less than 20% seen once. Here the sequenced sample was PBMCs, taken more than 4 days after the first yellow fever vaccination. The origin of the receptors is a man aged 18-30 years who received the YFV17D yellow fever vaccine. Each CDR3 is given with its conserved first and last residue. The D gene is left open where the match is weak. Not every row has a clone size; where given, it reads once, few, many or a size class.

J | D | size | V | length | CDR3 | DNA
TRBJ2-1 | - | - | TRBV7-9 | 15 | CASSLGSWSHNEQFF | TGTGCCAGCAGCTTAGGAAGCTGGTCCCACAATGAGCAGTTCTTC
TRBJ1-1 | - | - | TRBV25-1 | 11 | CATGRNTEAFF | TGTGCCACCGGAAGGAACACTGAAGCTTTCTTT
TRBJ1-3 | TRBD1 | - | TRBV12-3/TRBV12-4 | 13 | CASKQGRGNTIYF | TGTGCCAGCAAACAGGGGAGAGGAAACACCATATATTTT
TRBJ2-3 | TRBD2 | few | TRBV19 | 13 | CATRLAGADTQYF | TGTGCCACTCGACTAGCGGGGGCAGATACGCAGTATTTT
TRBJ1-6 | - | - | TRBV4-3 | 15 | CASSQWEDDNSPLHF | TGCGCCAGCAGCCAGTGGGAAGATGATAATTCACCCCTCCACTTT
TRBJ2-3 | TRBD2 | few | TRBV7-2 | 15 | CASSPAGGKFGTQYF | TGTGCCAGCAGCCCAGCGGGGGGGAAGTTTGGTACGCAGTATTTT
TRBJ2-3 | - | few | TRBV12-5 | 16 | CASGPPWAISTDTQYF | TGTGCTAGTGGTCCCCCCTGGGCCATCAGCACAGATACGCAGTATTTT
TRBJ2-2 | - | - | TRBV6-1 | 17 | CASNRNPQGYYTGELFF | TGTGCCAGCAACCGGAACCCCCAGGGGTATTATACCGGGGAGCTGTTTTTT
TRBJ1-1 | - | few | TRBV20-1 | 15 | CSAREIYSSNTEAFF | TGCAGTGCTAGAGAGATCTACAGTTCAAACACTGAAGCTTTCTTT
TRBJ2-3 | TRBD2 | few | TRBV20-1 | 16 | CSASGSSGAGRDTQYF | TGCAGTGCTAGTGGATCTAGCGGGGCTGGACGAGATACGCAGTATTTT
TRBJ2-7 | TRBD1 | few | TRBV20-1 | 14 | CSARERTGGHEQYF | TGCAGTGCTAGGGAGCGGACAGGGGGCCACGAGCAGTACTTC
TRBJ2-1 | - | few | TRBV3-1 | 16 | CASSQDFRSSYNEQFF | TGTGCCAGCAGCCAAGATTTCAGAAGCTCCTACAATGAGCAGTTCTTC
TRBJ2-3 | - | - | TRBV11-1 | 18 | CASSRAPMVAAYGNTQYF | TGTGCCAGCAGCCGGGCCCCGATGGTCGCGGCCTACGGGAATACGCAGTATTTT
TRBJ2-5 | TRBD2 | - | TRBV6-1 | 13 | CASRGLVSQTQYF | TGTGCCAGCAGGGGACTAGTTAGTCAGACCCAGTACTTC
TRBJ1-6 | TRBD1 | - | TRBV6-5 | 14 | CASGRQGSSSPLHF | TGTGCCAGCGGACGACAGGGATCCAGTTCACCCCTCCACTTT
TRBJ2-1 | - | - | TRBV4-3 | 15 | CASSPEPTQYNEQFF | TGCGCCAGCAGCCCCGAGCCGACCCAATACAATGAGCAGTTCTTC
TRBJ2-3 | TRBD2 | - | TRBV12-3/TRBV12-4 | 17 | CASPPKAPSGPKDTQYF | TGTGCCAGCCCCCCGAAAGCGCCTAGCGGCCCGAAAGATACGCAGTATTTT
TRBJ1-1 | - | few | TRBV9 | 14 | CASSVASVNTEAFF | TGTGCCAGCAGCGTAGCTTCAGTTAACACTGAAGCTTTCTTT
TRBJ1-1 | TRBD1 | few | TRBV14 | 16 | CASSRRQGKINTEAFF | TGTGCCAGCAGCCGGAGACAGGGGAAAATTAACACTGAAGCTTTCTTT
TRBJ2-4 | - | few | TRBV7-9 | 14 | CASSLTKQGNIQYF | TGTGCCAGCAGTCTTACGAAACAGGGAAACATTCAGTACTTC
TRBJ1-1 | - | few | TRBV6-1 | 14 | CASSRGSPGTEAFF | TGTGCCAGCAGTAGGGGATCCCCGGGGACTGAAGCTTTCTTT
TRBJ2-2 | - | few | TRBV21-1 | 16 | CASILIRQGNTGELFF | TGTGCCAGCATTCTTATTAGACAGGGGAACACCGGGGAGCTGTTTTTT
TRBJ1-4 | - | - | TRBV11-2 | 14 | CASSHRAHREKLFF | TGTGCCAGCAGCCACCGGGCTCACCGGGAAAAACTGTTTTTT
TRBJ1-5 | - | - | TRBV12-3/TRBV12-4 | 12 | CASRNVGQPQHF | TGTGCCAGCAGGAACGTTGGGCAGCCCCAGCATTTT
TRBJ2-1 | TRBD2 | many | TRBV5-1 | 16 | CATRTSGGLSYNEQFF | TGCGCCACCCGGACTAGCGGGGGGCTCTCCTACAATGAGCAGTTCTTC
TRBJ2-3 | TRBD2 | - | TRBV7-6 | 15 | CASSRLARIADTQYF | TGTGCCAGCAGCCGACTAGCGAGGATAGCAGATACGCAGTATTTT
TRBJ2-3 | TRBD2 | many | TRBV7-2 | 16 | CASSRTSSGGADTQYF | TGTGCCAGCAGCCGGACCTCTAGCGGGGGGGCAGATACGCAGTATTTT
TRBJ2-2 | - | many | TRBV21-1 | 13 | CASRGANTGELFF | TGTGCCAGCAGGGGTGCGAACACCGGGGAGCTGTTTTTT
TRBJ1-2 | - | few | TRBV6-5 | 11 | CASTQGKGYTF | TGTGCCAGCACCCAGGGAAAGGGCTACACCTTC
TRBJ2-3 | - | - | TRBV5-6 | 14 | CASTDRFDTDTQYF | TGTGCCAGCACCGACAGGTTTGACACAGATACGCAGTATTTT
TRBJ2-7 | - | - | TRBV18 | 15 | CASAILDPPAYEQYF | TGTGCCAGCGCGATCCTGGACCCACCGGCCTACGAGCAGTACTTC
TRBJ1-5 | - | few | TRBV5-1 | 15 | CASSLGDTTGQPQHF | TGCGCCAGCAGCTTGGGGGACACGACTGGGCAGCCCCAGCATTTT
TRBJ1-1 | TRBD1 | - | TRBV20-1 | 13 | CSASRGPNTEAFF | TGCAGTGCTTCCAGGGGGCCGAACACTGAAGCTTTCTTT
TRBJ1-1 | - | few | TRBV5-4 | 12 | CASSLMDTEAFF | TGTGCCAGCAGCTTGATGGACACTGAAGCTTTCTTT
TRBJ2-5 | - | few | TRBV7-8 | 14 | CASRPGHSQETQYF | TGTGCCAGCCGTCCCGGACACTCCCAAGAGACCCAGTACTTC
TRBJ1-1 | - | - | TRBV4-1 | 16 | CASSQDAGNMNTEAFF | TGCGCCAGCAGCCAAGACGCAGGCAACATGAACACTGAAGCTTTCTTT
TRBJ2-1 | TRBD1 | - | TRBV6-1 | 15 | CASRPNRGSYNEQFF | TGTGCCAGCAGGCCAAACAGGGGCTCCTACAATGAGCAGTTCTTC
TRBJ1-1 | - | few | TRBV12-3/TRBV12-4 | 16 | CASSFTVGQLNTEAFF | TGTGCCAGCAGTTTTACGGTGGGGCAGCTGAACACTGAAGCTTTCTTT
TRBJ1-5 | - | few | TRBV7-9 | 12 | CASSLDYQPQHF | TGTGCCAGCAGCTTAGATTATCAGCCCCAGCATTTT
TRBJ2-5 | - | - | TRBV2 | 13 | CASNLIEQETQYF | TGTGCCAGCAACCTCATAGAACAAGAGACCCAGTACTTC
TRBJ1-2 | TRBD1 | - | TRBV15 | 14 | CATSRGTGGDGYTF | TGTGCCACCAGCAGAGGGACAGGGGGCGATGGCTACACCTTC
TRBJ1-5 | TRBD1 | few | TRBV27 | 15 | CASSPRTGSNQPQHF | TGTGCCAGCAGTCCCAGGACAGGTAGCAATCAGCCCCAGCATTTT
TRBJ1-1 | TRBD1 | - | TRBV5-1 | 16 | CASSLRAGGGSTEAFF | TGCGCCAGCAGCTTGAGGGCAGGGGGCGGAAGCACTGAAGCTTTCTTT
TRBJ1-1 | - | - | TRBV7-9 | 13 | CASSLRETGEAFF | TGTGCCAGCAGCTTAAGAGAGACGGGTGAAGCTTTCTTT
TRBJ2-7 | TRBD2 | - | TRBV7-9 | 14 | CASSFGRSSYEQYF | TGTGCCAGCAGCTTCGGGAGGAGCTCCTACGAGCAGTACTTC
TRBJ2-2 | TRBD1 | few | TRBV4-3 | 13 | CASSPGTAGELFF | TGCGCCAGCAGCCCAGGGACAGCCGGGGAGCTGTTTTTT
TRBJ2-3 | - | few | TRBV5-6 | 15 | CASSLYPGGTDTQYF | TGTGCCAGCAGCTTGTATCCAGGGGGCACAGATACGCAGTATTTT
TRBJ2-4 | - | few | TRBV20-1 | 18 | CSALSEEGGFVAKNIQYF | TGCAGTGCGCTCTCGGAGGAGGGTGGTTTCGTCGCCAAAAACATTCAGTACTTC
TRBJ1-2 | TRBD1 | - | TRBV12-3/TRBV12-4 | 14 | CASSGTGRTGGYTF | TGTGCCAGCAGTGGGACAGGGCGAACCGGGGGCTACACCTTC
TRBJ2-3 | TRBD2 | many | TRBV20-1 | 13 | CSARGLGKDTQYF | TGCAGTGCTAGGGGACTAGGAAAGGATACGCAGTATTTT
TRBJ1-4 | TRBD1 | once | TRBV5-1 | 14 | CASSPDRANEKLFF | TGCGCCAGCAGCCCGGACAGGGCTAATGAAAAACTGTTTTTT
TRBJ1-4 | - | - | TRBV2 | 11 | CASSYSEKLFF | TGTGCCAGCAGTTATAGTGAAAAACTGTTTTTT
TRBJ1-2 | - | - | TRBV7-2 | 12 | CASSFREGGYTF | TGTGCCAGCAGCTTCCGGGAGGGCGGCTACACCTTC
TRBJ1-2 | - | many | TRBV20-1 | 13 | CSVGGRQNYGYTF | TGCAGTGTCGGGGGACGCCAGAACTATGGCTACACCTTC